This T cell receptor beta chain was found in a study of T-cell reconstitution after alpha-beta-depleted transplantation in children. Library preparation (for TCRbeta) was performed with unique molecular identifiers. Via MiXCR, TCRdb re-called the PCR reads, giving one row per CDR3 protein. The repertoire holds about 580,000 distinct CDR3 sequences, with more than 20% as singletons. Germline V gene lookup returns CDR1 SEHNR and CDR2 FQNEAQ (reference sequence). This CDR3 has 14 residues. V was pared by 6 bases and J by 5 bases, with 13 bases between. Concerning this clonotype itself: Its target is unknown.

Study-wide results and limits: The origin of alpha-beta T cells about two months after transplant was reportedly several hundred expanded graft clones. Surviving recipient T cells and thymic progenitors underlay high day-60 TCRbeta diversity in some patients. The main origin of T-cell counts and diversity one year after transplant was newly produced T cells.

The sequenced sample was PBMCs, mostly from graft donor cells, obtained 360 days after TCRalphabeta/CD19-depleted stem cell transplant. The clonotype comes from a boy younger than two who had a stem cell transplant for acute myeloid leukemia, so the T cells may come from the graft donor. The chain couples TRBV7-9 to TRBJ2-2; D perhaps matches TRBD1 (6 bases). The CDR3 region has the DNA TGTGCCAGCAGTTTCGTTACAGGGACCGGGGAGCTGTTTTTT. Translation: CASSFVTGTGELFF.